The 19 T cell receptor beta chains presented below share a single source sample, sequenced in a study of Tregs in tolerant kidney transplant recipients. Recipients received nonmyeloablative bone marrow transplants from related graft donors, with transient mixed chimerism. Produced via immunoSEQ multiplex PCR; TCRdb's table is partial and in-frame only. The sample table sets out over 900 clones. This specimen was CD4+ T cells from blood (PBMCs), taken roughly 14 months after the transplant. All receptors come from a human patient who received a combined kidney and bone marrow transplant. Some T cells may originate from the graft donor.

As concerns this clone: The read ends 3 residues shy of where the CDR3 ends; the end is completed using the germline J gene. This chain links TRBV7-9 with TRBJ2-1; D is perhaps TRBD2 (7 bases). V was shortened by 5 bases and J by 0 bases, with 11 bases between the two germline ends. Germline V gene data show CDR1 as SEHNR and CDR2 as FQNEAQ (reference sequence). CDR3 size: 15 residues. CDR3 DNA (partial): TGTGCCAGCAGCGGGGGGGGCAGCTCCTACAATGAG. Translated, it gives CASSGGGSSYNE. The entire CDR3 reads CASSGGGSSYNEQFF.

To note about this clone: The sequence runs out 3 residues before the end of the CDR3; the remainder is reconstructed from the germline J gene. The J gene is TRBJ2-7, the V gene TRBV2; 7 nucleotides match TRBD2. Trimming at V came to 9 bases and at J to 3 bases, leaving 5 bases not matched to a gene. CDR1 and CDR2 (germline): SNHLY, FYNNEI. This CDR3 is 12 amino acids long. The CDR3 region is CASKGLRYEQYF. CDR3 DNA, as far as it was read: TGTGCCAGTAAGGGACTACGCTACGAG.

With respect to this clone: The read gets to within 3 residues of the CDR3 end, and the germline J gene fills in the rest. The chain combines TRBV13 with TRBJ1-1; weak D call: TRBD1 (5 bases). V was clipped by 1 base and J by 5 bases, with 5 bases between them. Germline V gives CDR1 PRHDT, CDR2 FYEKMQ (reference sequence). This CDR3 contains 12 residues. This CDR3 reads CASSLEGTEAFF. The DNA read from the CDR3 is TGTGCCAGCAGCTTAGAGGGGACTGAA.

The DNA read from the CDR3 is TGTGCCAGCAGTGAATTCGGGGGGTCCTATGGC. Translating it yields CASSEFGGSYG. The entire CDR3 protein is CASSEFGGSYGYTF. The V call is TRBV6-1, the J call TRBJ1-2, with TRBD1 as a possible D gene (5 bases). The sequenced fragment ends 3 residues before the CDR3 boundary, so the rest is inferred from the germline J gene. Germline lookup yields CDR1 MNHNS and CDR2 SASEGT. Trimming removed 2 bases from V and 4 bases from J, with 11 bases in between. This CDR3 comprises 14 residues.

Remarks on this clone: The read ends 3 residues early relative to the CDR3; the germline J gene fills the gap. The rearrangement uses TRBV27 and TRBJ2-7; perhaps TRBD1 as D (6 bases). This CDR3 is built from 15 residues. In germline, CDR1 is MNHEY, CDR2 SMNVEV (reference sequence). The V end was cut by 3 bases, the J end by 3 bases, with 15 bases between. CDR3 bases read: TGTGCCAGCAGTTTCCAGGGGCTAGGGGTCTACGAG. Its translation: CASSFQGLGVYE. The CDR3 in full is CASSFQGLGVYEQYF.

Judged by frequency, this clone is medium-sized (0.01 to 0.1%). Sequencing ends 3 residues short of the CDR3 end; the germline J gene provides the rest. V gene TRBV30 combines with J gene TRBJ2-3; D is undetermined. The CDR3 runs to 14 residues. The V gene's germline CDR1 is GTSNPN and CDR2 SVGIG (reference sequence). Trimming cost V 7 bases and J 4 bases, with 18 bases left between them. The part of the CDR3 DNA that was read is TGTGCCTCCAGTGGAATATTGGGCCCAGATACG. It yields the protein CASSGILGPDT. The whole CDR3 sequence is CASSGILGPDTQYF. The whole variable domain, filled in from reference TRBV30 and TRBJ2-3, reads SQTIHQWPATLVQPVGSPLSLECTVEGTSNPNLYWYRQAAGRGLQLLFYSVGIGQISSEVPQNLSASRPQDRQFILSSKKLLLSDSGFYLCASSGILGPDTQYFGPGTRLTVL.

About this clone: The CDR3 end is not reached by the read, which stops 3 residues before it; the germline J gene fills it in. This sequence joins TRBV2 and TRBJ2-1; TRBD1 is a possible D gene (5 bases). From germline, CDR1 is SNHLY and CDR2 FYNNEI. The CDR3 has 12 amino acids. V was shortened by 7 bases and J by 7 bases, with 11 bases between the two germline ends. The CDR3: CASTAGQNEQFF. The DNA read from the CDR3 is TGTGCCAGCACGGCAGGGCAGAATGAG.

As concerns this clone: The read terminates 3 residues before the CDR3 end, so the remaining end is supplied by the germline J gene. The V gene is TRBV10-3, the J gene TRBJ2-2; 10 bases line up with TRBD1. This CDR3 contains 17 residues. The junction had 7 bases not matched to a gene; V was cut back by 6 bases and J by 0 bases. CDR1 is ENHRY and CDR2 is SYGVKD in the germline V gene. CDR3 DNA (partial): TGTGCCATCAGGGAGCCTGGACAGGGGGCGAACACCGGGGAG. Amino acids: CAIREPGQGANTGE. From start to end, the CDR3 is CAIREPGQGANTGELFF.

With respect to this clone: The read finishes 3 residues shy of the CDR3 end, and the germline J gene is used to complete it. This chain connects TRBV19 to TRBJ1-4; D unclear. Trimming removed 5 bases at V and 0 bases at J, with 19 bases between. Germline CDR1 reads LNHDA; CDR2 reads SQIVND (reference sequence). CDR3 length: 18 residues. The CDR3 sequence is CASSPDEGPSATNEKLFF. CDR3 bases read: TGTGCCAGTAGTCCTGACGAAGGGCCCTCTGCAACTAATGAAAAA.

CDR3 in amino acids: CASSFHGNTEAFF. The DNA read from the CDR3 is TGTGCCAGCAGCTTTCACGGGAACACTGAA. This sequence joins TRBV7-2 and TRBJ1-1; D gene uncertain. Read coverage stops 3 residues before the CDR3 terminus; the germline J gene supplies the remainder. Germline V gives CDR1 SGHTA, CDR2 FQGNSA. The CDR3 is 13 amino acids. Trimming took 3 bases from V and 1 from J, leaving 6 bases between them.

On this clone: The read comes to an end 3 residues before the CDR3 does, leaving the germline J gene to fill in the end. The chain has TRBV10-3 and TRBJ1-1; the D is unclear. V shed 2 bases and J shed 4 bases, with 11 bases lying between them. Germline V CDR1 and CDR2: ENHRY, SYGVKD. The CDR3 contains 14 residues. CDR3 bases read: TGTGCCATCAGTGAGACGATTGACTCCACTGAA. Encoded protein: CAISETIDSTE. The full CDR3 sequence reads CAISETIDSTEAFF.

Remarks on this clone: The read finishes 3 residues shy of the CDR3 end, and the germline J gene is used to complete it. J is TRBJ2-7 and V is TRBV19; 7 bases line up with TRBD2. With 5 bases clipped from V and 6 bases from J, the junction kept 7 bases outside the gene matches. Germline V lookup: CDR1 LNHDA, CDR2 SQIVND (reference sequence). The CDR3 has 13 amino acids. The CDR3 here is CASSVGGSSEQYF. The covered CDR3 bases are TGTGCCAGTAGTGTCGGCGGGAGTTCCGAG.

This clone is deemed large by its frequency. The read finishes 3 residues shy of the CDR3 end, and the germline J gene is used to complete it. This chain joins TRBV20-1 and TRBJ2-1; 7 bases line up with TRBD2. J gave up 0 bases and V 0 bases, and 5 bases lay outside the gene matches. The CDR3 loop spans 16 amino acids. CDR1 is DFQATT, CDR2 SNEGSKA, per germline (reference sequence). The CDR3 protein is CSARDRASGSYNEQFF. CDR3 bases read: TGCAGTGCTAGAGATAGGGCTAGCGGCTCCTACAATGAG.

Points on this clone: Read coverage stops 3 residues before the CDR3 terminus; the germline J gene supplies the remainder. The V and J genes are TRBV4-1 and TRBJ2-2; D perhaps matches TRBD1 (6 bases). Germline-derived CDR1 and CDR2 are MGHRA and YSYEKL. Trimming pared 1 base from V and 1 base from J, leaving 13 bases between. CDR3 length equals 17 residues. The sequenced CDR3 bases are TGCGCCAGCAGCCAAGTCCCTGGGACACAGAACACCGGGGAG. Translated: CASSQVPGTQNTGE. The whole CDR3 protein reads CASSQVPGTQNTGELFF.

This clone counts as medium-sized by frequency. The read finishes 3 residues shy of the CDR3 end, and the germline J gene is used to complete it. The chain has TRBV2 and TRBJ2-4; 7 positions agree with TRBD1. CDR1 and CDR2 (germline): SNHLY, FYNNEI. This CDR3 has 16 amino acids. Losses at the gene ends were 8 bases for V and 5 bases for J; bases not matched to a gene: 15. The CDR3 DNA, read in part, is TGTGCCAGCGGCACCACTTCACAGGGGACCGAAAACATT. Protein product: CASGTTSQGTENI. The whole CDR3 is CASGTTSQGTENIQYF.

Of note for this clone: The read comes to an end 3 residues before the CDR3 does, leaving the germline J gene to fill in the end. The rearrangement joins TRBV5-3 to TRBJ1-1, with D possibly TRBD1 on 5 matching bases. TRBV5-3 carries the ORF label, with uncertain function. The V gene lost 4 bases and the J gene lost 1 base, with 11 bases spanning the gap. The CDR3 length is 14 residues. CDR3 residues: CARSGNRRNTEAFF. The covered CDR3 bases are TGTGCCAGAAGCGGGAACAGGAGGAACACTGAA.

About this clone: The CDR3 extends 3 residues past the end of the read, so its final part is completed from the germline J gene. This rearrangement joins TRBV5-1 to TRBJ1-2; no clear D gene. This CDR3 spans 12 amino acids. Germline V gene lookup returns CDR1 SGHRS and CDR2 YFSETQ. V was cut by 0 bases and J by 4 bases, with 4 bases left in between. CDR3 in amino acids: CASSLGGYGYTF. The sequenced CDR3 bases are TGCGCCAGCAGCTTGGGAGGCTATGGC.

Judged by frequency, this clone is large (0.1 to 1%). The read terminates 3 residues before the CDR3 end, so the remaining end is supplied by the germline J gene. The chain employs TRBV28 and TRBJ1-4; TRBD1 agrees at 7 bases. V lost 4 bases to trimming and J lost 3 bases; unmatched junction nucleotides: 5. CDR1 and CDR2 from the germline V gene are MDHEN and SYDVKM. The CDR3 extends over 15 amino acids. The DNA read from the CDR3 is TGTGCCAGCAGTTCCCAGACAGGGCCTAATGAAAAA. It codes for CASSSQTGPNEK. The whole CDR3 is CASSSQTGPNEKLFF.

Concerning this clone itself: Read sequence stops 3 residues before the CDR3 end, and the germline J gene provides the missing end. The genes are TRBV6-2 or TRBV6-3 and TRBJ2-1; TRBD2 matches 9 bases. After removal of 6 bases from V and 8 bases from J, the junction contained 8 bases not matched to a gene. This CDR3 region has 14 residues. Germline V gene data show CDR1 as MNHEY and CDR2 as SVGEGT. The CDR3 sequence is CASSDSGSTHEQFF. CDR3 bases read: TGTGCCAGCAGCGATAGCGGGAGTACCCATGAG.